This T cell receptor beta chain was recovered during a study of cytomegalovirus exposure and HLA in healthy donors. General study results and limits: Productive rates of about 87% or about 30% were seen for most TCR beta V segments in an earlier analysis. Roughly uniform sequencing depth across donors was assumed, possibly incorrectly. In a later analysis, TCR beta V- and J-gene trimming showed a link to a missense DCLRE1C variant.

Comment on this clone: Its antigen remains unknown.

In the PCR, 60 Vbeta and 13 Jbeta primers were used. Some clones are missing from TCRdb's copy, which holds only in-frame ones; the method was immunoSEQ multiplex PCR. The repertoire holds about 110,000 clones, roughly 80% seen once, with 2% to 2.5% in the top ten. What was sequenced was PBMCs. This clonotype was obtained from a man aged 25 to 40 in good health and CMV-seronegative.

The CDR3 nucleotides are TGTGCCAGCAGCTTTAGCGGGAGATACAATGAGCAGTTCTTC. Translating it yields CASSFSGRYNEQFF. V and J are TRBV7-8 and TRBJ2-1; TRBD2 agrees at 9 bases. This CDR3 spans 14 amino acids. Looked up from germline, CDR1 is SGHVS and CDR2 is FQNEAQ. Trimming removed 3 bases from V and 4 bases from J; junction bases left unmatched: 1.